This is a list of T cell receptor beta chains from one sample in a study of blood T cell repertoires in COVID-19. This table comes from immunoSEQ multiplex PCR, and its TCRdb copy is limited to in-frame clones, with some not included. Of around 450,000 clones listed, around 89% are singletons. The sequenced sample was peripheral blood. These receptors came from a woman under 40 with acute or convalescent COVID-19. CDR3s include the opening cysteine and the closing phenylalanine or tryptophan. The D gene is left open where the match is weak. A row's size may be missing; if present it is once, few, many or a size class.

TRBJ2-7,TRBD2,.,TRBV2,CASSGVLYSGGTPYEQYF,TGTGCCAGCAGTGGGGTACTTTATAGCGGGGGGACTCCCTACGAGCAGTACTTC
TRBJ1-1,.,.,TRBV7-9,CASSLPAGLEAFF,TGTGCCAGCAGCTTGCCCGCGGGGCTTGAAGCTTTCTTT
TRBJ2-4,.,.,TRBV21-1,CASSNSSSGGVQNIQYF,TGTGCCAGCAGCAATTCCTCTAGCGGGGGGGTCCAAAACATTCAGTACTTC
TRBJ2-2,.,once,TRBV20-1,CSAKERGELFF,TGCAGTGCTAAAGAGCGGGGGGAGCTGTTTTTT
TRBJ2-7,.,few,TRBV18,CASSPGLTAYEQYF,TGTGCCAGCTCACCGGGACTGACCGCCTACGAGCAGTACTTC
TRBJ1-4,.,.,TRBV6-1,CASSEAGAAAEKLFF,TGTGCCAGCAGTGAAGCTGGAGCCGCCGCGGAAAAACTGTTTTTT
TRBJ1-3,TRBD1,once,TRBV9,CASSVEGARRNTIYF,TGTGCCAGCAGCGTAGAGGGGGCAAGGAGAAACACCATATATTTT
TRBJ1-2,TRBD1,.,TRBV27,CASSSAGQGREGYTF,TGTGCCAGCAGTTCCGCGGGACAGGGTAGGGAGGGCTACACCTTC
TRBJ2-6,.,once,TRBV24-1,CATSDRQGRSGANVLTF,TGTGCCACCAGTGATCGTCAGGGGCGGTCTGGGGCCAACGTCCTGACTTTC
TRBJ1-1,.,.,TRBV7-3,CASSLSRAVNTEAFF,TGTGCCAGCAGCTTATCGAGGGCAGTTAACACTGAAGCTTTCTTT
TRBJ2-5,TRBD1,.,TRBV28,CASRSGGDSQETQYF,TGTGCCAGCAGGTCAGGTGGGGACAGCCAAGAGACCCAGTACTTC
TRBJ2-2,.,.,TRBV13,CASSRRGQRNTGELFF,TGTGCCAGCAGCCGCCGTGGACAGAGAAACACCGGGGAGCTGTTTTTT
TRBJ1-2,TRBD1,.,TRBV7-9,CASSLGDREAYGYTF,TGTGCCAGCAGCTTAGGGGACAGGGAGGCCTATGGCTACACCTTC
TRBJ1-1,.,.,TRBV7-2,CASSQPDRRNTEAFF,TGTGCCAGCAGCCAACCCGACAGACGAAACACTGAAGCTTTCTTT
TRBJ2-3,TRBD1,.,TRBV10-3,CAIRPDRVLGTQYF,TGTGCCATCAGACCCGACAGGGTTTTAGGCACGCAGTATTTT
TRBJ2-3,TRBD1,.,TRBV5-6,CASSLAPGQLGDTQYF,TGTGCCAGCAGCTTGGCCCCGGGACAGCTGGGGGATACGCAGTATTTT
TRBJ2-3,TRBD2,once,TRBV4-1,CASSTSYLGLAKDTQYF,TGCGCCAGCAGCACGTCTTACCTGGGACTAGCGAAAGATACGCAGTATTTT
TRBJ1-2,TRBD1,.,TRBV6-5,CASNRDREFYGYTF,TGTGCCAGCAACCGGGACAGGGAGTTCTATGGCTACACCTTC
TRBJ2-1,TRBD2,.,TRBV7-6,CASSLGRGAGEQFF,TGTGCCAGCAGCTTAGGGCGGGGGGCGGGGGAGCAGTTCTTC
TRBJ2-7,TRBD2,.,TRBV5-1,CASSLVSGGSSYEQYF,TGCGCCAGCAGCTTGGTTAGCGGGGGGAGCTCCTACGAGCAGTACTTC
TRBJ1-5,.,.,TRBV30,CAWSEPRVQPQHF,TGTGCCTGGAGTGAACCCAGGGTTCAGCCCCAGCATTTT
TRBJ2-3,TRBD2,few,TRBV5-1,CASSSTGLITDTQYF,TGCGCCAGCAGCTCCACGGGACTAATCACAGATACGCAGTATTTT
TRBJ2-5,.,.,TRBV7-9,CASSPLPGQDQETQYF,TGTGCCAGCAGCCCACTACCGGGACAAGACCAAGAGACCCAGTACTTC
TRBJ1-1,.,.,TRBV6-1,CASSESSTGWYEAFF,TGTGCCAGCAGTGAAAGCTCTACAGGATGGTATGAAGCTTTCTTT
TRBJ1-2,.,.,TRBV21-1,CAISTGGYYGYTF,TGTGCCATATCGACAGGGGGCTACTATGGCTACACCTTC
TRBJ2-3,.,.,TRBV9,CASSVGVLGASDTQYF,TGTGCCAGCAGCGTAGGGGTCCTAGGGGCGTCAGATACGCAGTATTTT